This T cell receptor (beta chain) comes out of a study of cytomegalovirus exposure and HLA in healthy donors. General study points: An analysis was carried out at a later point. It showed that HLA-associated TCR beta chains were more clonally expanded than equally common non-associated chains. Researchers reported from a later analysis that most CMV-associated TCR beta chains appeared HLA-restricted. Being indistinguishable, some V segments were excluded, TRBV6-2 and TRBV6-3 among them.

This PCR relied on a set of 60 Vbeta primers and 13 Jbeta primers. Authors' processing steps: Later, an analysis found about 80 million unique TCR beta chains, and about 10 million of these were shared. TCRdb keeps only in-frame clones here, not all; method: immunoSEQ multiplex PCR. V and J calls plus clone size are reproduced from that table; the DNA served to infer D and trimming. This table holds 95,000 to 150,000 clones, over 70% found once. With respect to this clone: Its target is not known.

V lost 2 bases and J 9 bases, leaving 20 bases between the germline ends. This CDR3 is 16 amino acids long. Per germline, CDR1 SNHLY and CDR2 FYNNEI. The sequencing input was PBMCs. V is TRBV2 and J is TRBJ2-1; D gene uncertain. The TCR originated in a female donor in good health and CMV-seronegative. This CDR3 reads CASSEQTYEAIGEQFF. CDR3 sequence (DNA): TGTGCCAGCAGTGAACAGACCTACGAGGCCATAGGTGAGCAGTTCTTC. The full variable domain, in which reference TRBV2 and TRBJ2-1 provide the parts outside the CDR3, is EPEVTQTPSHQVTQMGQEVILRCVPISNHLYFYWYRQILGQKVEFLVSFYNNEISEKSEIFDDQFSVERPDGSNFTLKIRSTKLEDSAMYFCASSEQTYEAIGEQFFGPGTRLTVL.